This TCR beta chain originates from a study of blood T cells in healthy people across ages. Study-wide points: Unknown donor CMV status possibly confounded expanded clonotype changes.

At least 6.5 million PBMCs were isolated per sample. Next came a second PCR, run for about 7 to 12 cycles, which used a sample-barcoded 5' primer along with a J-beta primer mix. Each CDR3 protein is one row after TCRdb ran MiXCR on the 5' RACE reads. This sample carries 790,000 or so distinct CDR3 sequences, 46% of them seen once, and the ten largest clones take 15% to 20%. The germline V and J ends were trimmed by 5 bases and 12 bases, with 8 bases remaining between them. CDR3 length: 10 amino acids. Looked up from germline, CDR1 is MDHEN and CDR2 is SYDVKM. As regards this clonotype: The target antigen is unknown.

Material: blood. The TCR sequence derives from a man at least 80 years old in good health. The V and J genes are TRBV28 and TRBJ1-5, with no clear D. This chain's CDR3 is CASSGRSQHF. Written as DNA, the CDR3 is TGTGCCAGCAGTGGCCGCAGCCAGCATTTT. Variable domain in full (rest from reference TRBV28 and TRBJ1-5): DVKVTQSSRYLVKRTGEKVFLECVQDMDHENMFWYRQDPGLGLRLIYFSYDVKMKEKGDIPEGYSVSREKKERFSLILESASTNQTSMYLCASSGRSQHFGDGTRLSIL.